Sequencing of this T cell receptor beta chain was carried out in a study of blood T cells in healthy people across ages. Study background: There was about one barcoded beta molecule captured by template switching per two T cells.

This clonotype was recorded a few times. Primed by a sample-barcoded 5' primer and a J-beta primer mix, a second PCR proceeded for about 6 to 12 cycles. TCRdb passed the 5' RACE reads through MiXCR, listing each CDR3 protein once. The sample yields 780,000 or so distinct CDR3 sequences, about 56% seen once. V was pared by 5 bases and J by 2 bases, with 20 bases between. CDR1 and CDR2 from the germline V gene are SQVTM and ANQGSEA. The CDR3 has 16 amino acids. The receptor comes from a middle-aged man in good health. The rearrangement uses TRBV29-1 and TRBJ2-3, with a possible D match to TRBD2 (7 bases). Sequenced material: blood. DNA of the CDR3: TGCAGCGTTTTAGCCGATGGGGGGGCGAACACAGATACGCAGTATTTT. Residues: CSVLADGGANTDTQYF.